Below are 24 T cell receptor beta chains sequenced from a single sample in a study of T cells expressing NK-cell markers. Reanalyzing the 5' RACE reads, TCRdb keeps one entry per CDR3 protein, without DNA. The sample's table shows about 150,000 distinct CDR3 sequences. Sequences were obtained from blood T cells: a sorted CD56 or NKG2C T cell subset, CD4+ or CD8+ T cells, or bulk PBMC T cells (not recorded which). These receptors came from a man aged 18 to 29 in good health.

CDR3 loop: CSARDIVLGGTDTQYF. The rearrangement links TRBV20-1 to TRBJ2-3; lacking DNA, the TRBD1 call made by TCRdb goes unchecked. Germline V CDR1 and CDR2: DFQATT, SNEGSKA (reference sequence). CDR3 length: 16 residues.

V is TRBV6-5 and J is TRBJ1-2. Per the germline V gene, CDR1 is MNHEY and CDR2 is SVGAGI. This CDR3 is 17 amino acids long. CDR3 residues: CASSYGVSSPRNYGYTF.

The rearrangement links TRBV7-9 to TRBJ2-1; the D gene TCRdb calls, TRBD1, cannot be checked with no DNA. The CDR3 spans 15 residues. Germline V lookup: CDR1 SEHNR, CDR2 FQNEAQ (reference sequence). The CDR3 protein is CASSGGQRGVDEQFF.

The chain couples TRBV9 to TRBJ2-1; TCRdb proposes TRBD2, but this gene call is untestable without DNA. This CDR3 has 14 amino acids. From germline, CDR1 is SGDLS and CDR2 YYNGEE. CDR3 region: CASGGRLGPNEQFF.

The chain employs TRBV4-3 and TRBJ2-3. The CDR3 length is 14 residues. CDR1 is LGHNA, CDR2 YSLEER, per germline. The CDR3 sequence: CASRQGSGTDTQYF.

This chain joins TRBV12-3 or TRBV12-4 and TRBJ1-1. This CDR3 contains 12 residues. The CDR3: CASDSGRAEAFF.

This sequence joins TRBV20-1 and TRBJ1-6; TCRdb's D gene call, TRBD1, goes unchecked for lack of DNA. The CDR3 is made up of 16 amino acids. Germline CDR1 reads DFQATT; CDR2 reads SNEGSKA (reference sequence). The CDR3 sequence: CSAREPLSSYNSPLHF.

V and J are TRBV7-9 and TRBJ2-1; TCRdb picks TRBD1, but there is no DNA to check that call. CDR3 length: 17 residues. In germline, CDR1 is SEHNR, CDR2 FQNEAQ (reference sequence). CDR3 sequence: CASSSRTGANGYNEQFF.

V usage is TRBV7-6 and J usage is TRBJ2-3; TCRdb's D gene call, TRBD2, goes unchecked for lack of DNA. Germline V gene sequence: CDR1 SGHVS, CDR2 FNYEAQ. The CDR3 contains 16 residues. The CDR3 here is CASSLESAGLTDTQYF.

The CDR3 sequence: CASRGSWELFF. This chain uses TRBV7-2 with TRBJ2-2. CDR1 is SGHTA, CDR2 FQGNSA, per germline. This CDR3 has 11 amino acids.

The chain combines TRBV11-2 with TRBJ2-1. CDR1 is SGHAT, CDR2 FQNNGV, per germline. The CDR3 contains 11 residues. CDR3 residues: CASSPYNEQFF.

The genes are TRBV6-2 or TRBV6-3 and TRBJ2-7; as DNA is missing, the TRBD2 call by TCRdb cannot be tested. This CDR3 has 15 amino acids. Germline V lookup: CDR1 MNHEY, CDR2 SVGEGT. The chain's CDR3 is CASSSGLADSYEQYF.

This rearrangement joins TRBV29-1 to TRBJ2-5; TCRdb calls TRBD1, which cannot be checked without DNA. CDR3 size: 12 residues. CDR1 is SQVTM, CDR2 ANQGSEA, per germline. CDR3 amino acids: CSVEVGRETQYF.

This chain uses TRBV28 with TRBJ2-2. This CDR3 has 14 amino acids. From germline, CDR1 is MDHEN and CDR2 SYDVKM. The CDR3 spells CASSSRANTGELFF.

The chain employs TRBV6-1 and TRBJ1-4. Germline V gives CDR1 MNHNS, CDR2 SASEGT. The CDR3 consists of 12 residues. CDR3 loop: CATLGTNEKLFF.

The V gene is TRBV7-6, the J gene TRBJ2-1; TCRdb's D call, TRBD1, is unchecked because there is no DNA. There are 18 residues in the CDR3. Germline V gene lookup returns CDR1 SGHVS and CDR2 FNYEAQ. CDR3 protein: CASSSQGAEALTYNEQFF.

The V gene is TRBV5-1, the J gene TRBJ1-2. This CDR3 has 13 residues. CDR1 and CDR2 from the germline V gene are SGHRS and YFSETQ. This CDR3 reads CASSGGSHYGYTF.

The V gene is TRBV28, the J gene TRBJ2-1; TCRdb proposes TRBD2, but this gene call is untestable without DNA. CDR3 length: 13 residues. Germline V gives CDR1 MDHEN, CDR2 SYDVKM. The CDR3 is CASSSGLAVEQFF.

The chain links TRBV6-4 to TRBJ2-1. The CDR3 is made up of 14 amino acids. CDR1 and CDR2 from the germline V gene are MRHNA and SNTAGT. The CDR3 region is CASSEGSDYNEQFF.

The chain links TRBV5-1 to TRBJ2-2. The CDR3 loop spans 11 amino acids. The germline gives CDR1 SGHRS, CDR2 YFSETQ. This CDR3 is CASHIGGELFF. The full variable domain, rest sourced from reference TRBV5-1 and TRBJ2-2, is KAGVTQTPRYLIKTRGQQVTLSCSPISGHRSVSWYQQTPGQGLQFLFEYFSETQRNKGNFPGRFSGRQFSNSRSEMNVSTLELGDSALYLCASHIGGELFFGEGSRLTVL.

The chain combines TRBV12-3 or TRBV12-4 with TRBJ2-1; TCRdb names TRBD1, which stays unverified in the absence of DNA. This CDR3 has 12 residues. Here the CDR3 reads CASSTGPEEQFF.

The chain uses TRBV20-1 and TRBJ2-3; TCRdb calls TRBD1, which cannot be checked without DNA. The CDR3 spans 15 residues. The V gene's germline CDR1 is DFQATT and CDR2 SNEGSKA (reference sequence). CDR3 protein: CSARGTVRVTDTQYF.

The chain links TRBV19 to TRBJ2-1; the D gene TCRdb calls, TRBD1, cannot be checked with no DNA. The CDR3 consists of 16 residues. Germline V gene lookup returns CDR1 LNHDA and CDR2 SQIVND (reference sequence). The CDR3 sequence is CASSQPLGDGYNEQFF.

The rearrangement joins TRBV20-1 to TRBJ1-6; TCRdb calls TRBD1, which cannot be checked without DNA. The CDR3 is 16 amino acids. The germline gives CDR1 DFQATT, CDR2 SNEGSKA (reference sequence). CDR3: CSARTTGGSINSPLHF.